These 27 T cell receptor beta chains were all obtained from the same sample, sequenced in a study of cytomegalovirus exposure and HLA in healthy donors. The PCR employed 60 Vbeta primers together with 13 Jbeta primers. Libraries were prepared by immunoSEQ multiplex PCR; TCRdb keeps only in-frame clonotypes and omits some of them. In the table there are about 62,000 clones, roughly 80% of which are singletons. Sequencing input: PBMCs. Receptors originate from a woman in her 30s in good health and CMV-seronegative.

This rearrangement joins TRBV10-1 to TRBJ1-2, with D tentatively TRBD1 (6 bases). Germline loops: CDR1 WNHNN, CDR2 SYGVQD (reference sequence). CDR3 length equals 12 residues. The V and J ends lost 3 bases and 8 bases respectively, with 10 bases between them. Here the CDR3 DNA reads TGCGCCAGCAGTGACAGGGGAGTAGGCTACACCTTC. Translated, it gives CASSDRGVGYTF.

This clone has a handful of counts. V gene TRBV14 combines with J gene TRBJ1-1, with D possibly TRBD1 on 6 matching bases. V was cut by 1 base and J by 12 bases, with 21 bases left in between. Germline V gene data show CDR1 as SGHDN and CDR2 as FVKESK. This CDR3 spans 15 amino acids. Here the CDR3 DNA reads TGTGCCAGCAGCCAAGGTACAGGGTTTGACACCGAACCTTTCTTT. This sequence encodes CASSQGTGFDTEPFF.

The V and J genes are TRBV5-1 and TRBJ1-3; D unclear. V was cut by 4 bases and J by 0 bases, with 11 bases left in between. Germline V lookup: CDR1 SGHRS, CDR2 YFSETQ. The CDR3 spans 15 residues. The DNA for the CDR3 is TGCGCCAGCAGCCTCATAGCGGCCTCTGGAAACACCATATATTTT. Its translation is CASSLIAASGNTIYF.

The chain couples TRBV28 to TRBJ2-3; 7 positions match TRBD1. The germline gives CDR1 MDHEN, CDR2 SYDVKM. This CDR3 is built from 20 residues. V lost 3 bases and J lost 6; bases outside the gene matches: 24. CDR3 bases: TGTGCCAGCAGTTTGAGGCGACGGACAGGACGTAATCCGTTGACGGATACGCAGTATTTT. Protein product: CASSLRRRTGRNPLTDTQYF. Based on the CDR3 plus reference TRBV28 and TRBJ2-3, the full variable domain is DVKVTQSSRYLVKRTGEKVFLECVQDMDHENMFWYRQDPGLGLRLIYFSYDVKMKEKGDIPEGYSVSREKKERFSLILESASTNQTSMYLCASSLRRRTGRNPLTDTQYFGPGTRLTVL.

This chain joins TRBV9 and TRBJ2-7; 7 positions agree with TRBD1. From germline, CDR1 is SGDLS and CDR2 YYNGEE. The V gene end was trimmed by 3 bases and the J gene end by 1 base; junction bases not matched to a gene: 4. The CDR3 has 14 residues. The CDR3 DNA sequence: TGTGCCAGCAGCGCTCAGGGGGTTTCCTACGAGCAGTACTTC. Translation gives CASSAQGVSYEQYF.

The chain has TRBV25-1 and TRBJ2-7; D call uncertain. V was clipped by 3 bases and J by 2 bases, with 14 bases between them. The CDR3 covers 15 residues. Per germline, CDR1 MGHDK and CDR2 SYGVNS. The CDR3 sequence is CASSDPMERTYEQYF. DNA of the CDR3: TGTGCCAGCAGTGACCCCATGGAGAGGACCTACGAGCAGTACTTC.

V usage is TRBV19 and J usage is TRBJ1-1; D is uncertain. The ends were cut back, 7 bases at V and 4 bases at J, with 13 bases in the middle. The CDR3 extends over 13 amino acids. The V gene's germline CDR1 is LNHDA and CDR2 SQIVND (reference sequence). The CDR3 loop reads CASISWSVTEAFF. The CDR3 nucleotides read TGTGCCAGTATTAGTTGGTCGGTCACTGAAGCTTTCTTT.

This chain links TRBV10-2 with TRBJ1-2, with D tentatively TRBD1 (5 bases). CDR3 length equals 15 residues. Trimming removed 5 bases from V and 4 bases from J, with 17 bases in between. CDR1 is WSHSY, CDR2 SAAADI, per germline. This chain's CDR3 is CASSTTPIQAYGYTF. CDR3 sequence (DNA): TGCGCCAGCAGTACCACCCCGATACAGGCCTATGGCTACACCTTC.

This clone was counted only a few times. V gene TRBV6-5 combines with J gene TRBJ2-7; 11 nucleotides line up with TRBD2. The CDR3 has 15 amino acids. The V and J ends lost 5 bases and 5 bases, in that order; junction bases with no gene match: 8. Per the germline V gene, CDR1 is MNHEY and CDR2 is SVGAGI. The DNA for the CDR3 is TGTGCCAGCAGTACCCTAGCGGGAGGAGGGGACGAGCAGTACTTC. This translates into CASSTLAGGGDEQYF.

In its sample, this clone was seen once. J is TRBJ2-5 and V is TRBV7-8; 7 bases map to TRBD2. This CDR3 is 16 amino acids long. From germline, CDR1 is SGHVS and CDR2 FQNEAQ. V lost 1 base to trimming and J lost 1 base; unmatched junction nucleotides: 6. The CDR3 protein is CASSLGPTGGQETQYF. For the CDR3, the DNA is TGTGCCAGCAGCTTAGGCCCCACGGGGGGCCAAGAGACCCAGTACTTC.

The gene calls are TRBV14 and TRBJ2-5; D is perhaps TRBD1 (6 bases). This CDR3 comprises 14 residues. Trimming removed 0 bases from V and 4 bases from J, with 9 bases in between. Germline V gene data show CDR1 as SGHDN and CDR2 as FVKESK. Here the CDR3 reads CASSQDRGPETQYF. CDR3 in DNA: TGTGCCAGCAGCCAAGACAGGGGACCAGAGACCCAGTACTTC.

This chain joins TRBV2 and TRBJ1-1, with 10 bases identical to TRBD1. Trimming at V came to 7 bases and at J to 3 bases, leaving 5 bases not matched to a gene. Germline-derived CDR1 and CDR2 are SNHLY and FYNNEI. The CDR3 is 14 amino acids. CDR3: CASTLDRGYTEAFF. The CDR3 DNA reads as TGTGCCAGCACCTTGGACAGGGGGTACACTGAAGCTTTCTTT.

This chain joins TRBV7-9 and TRBJ2-2, with 12 positions matching TRBD1. Germline V lookup: CDR1 SEHNR, CDR2 FQNEAQ (reference sequence). This CDR3 is 18 amino acids long. Trimming cost V 4 bases and J 9 bases; bases outside gene matches: 15. The CDR3 reads CASSSGQGASNGHRELFF. The CDR3, as DNA: TGTGCCAGCAGCTCGGGACAGGGGGCTTCAAATGGACACCGGGAGCTGTTTTTT.

The chain carries TRBV4-3 and TRBJ1-2, with a possible D match to TRBD1 (5 bases). Germline V gene sequence: CDR1 LGHNA, CDR2 YSLEER. With 3 bases removed from V and 7 bases from J, the gap between germline ends came to 15 bases. CDR3 length: 14 residues. The CDR3 is CASSQTASISGYTF. CDR3 sequence (DNA): TGCGCCAGCAGCCAGACAGCCTCGATTAGTGGCTACACCTTC.

This clone was counted once. The V call is TRBV6-1, the J call TRBJ2-7; D is uncertain. CDR1 is MNHNS, CDR2 SASEGT, per germline. The CDR3 contains 12 residues. Trimming cost V 9 bases and J 5 bases, with 14 bases left between them. CDR3: CASTEVLNEQYF. As DNA, the CDR3 is TGTGCCAGTACCGAGGTGCTAAACGAGCAGTACTTC.

This chain links TRBV2 with TRBJ1-5; D uncertain. Trimming took 8 bases from V and 5 from J, leaving 19 bases between them. The CDR3 length is 15 residues. Germline V gene data show CDR1 as SNHLY and CDR2 as FYNNEI. CDR3 amino acids: CASSGRVRDYQPQHF. In nucleotides, the CDR3 is TGTGCCAGCTCCGGGAGGGTGAGGGATTATCAGCCCCAGCATTTT.

This chain joins TRBV5-1 and TRBJ2-5; a possible D gene is TRBD1 (6 bases). TRBJ2-7 explains the end of the DNA better; the J call may be wrong. Germline CDR1 and CDR2: SGHRS and YFSETQ. The CDR3 contains 13 residues. CDR3 protein: CASSLDRAYEQYF. CDR3 DNA sequence: TGCGCCAGCAGCTTGGACAGGGCGTACGAGCAGTACTTC.

The chain joins TRBV7-8 to TRBJ1-3; D unclear. The CDR3 is 14 residues long. Per germline, CDR1 SGHVS and CDR2 FQNEAQ. V was cut by 5 bases and J by 1 base, with 9 bases left in between. The CDR3 protein is CASSLSFSGNTIYF. As DNA, the CDR3 is TGTGCCAGCAGCCTATCGTTTTCTGGAAACACCATATATTTT.

The chain carries TRBV28 and TRBJ1-1; D remains unclear. V shed 2 bases and J shed 1 base, with 11 bases lying between them. Germline assignment: CDR1 MDHEN and CDR2 SYDVKM. The CDR3 length is 15 residues. The CDR3 here is CASSLSGRPNTEAFF. The DNA of the CDR3 is TGTGCCAGCAGTTTAAGCGGACGGCCGAACACTGAAGCTTTCTTT.

This rearrangement joins TRBV6-1 to TRBJ1-1; D perhaps matches TRBD1 (5 bases). Trimming shortened V by 5 bases and J by 5 bases, and 18 bases separated the two germline ends. The CDR3 runs 15 residues. Germline V gene lookup returns CDR1 MNHNS and CDR2 SASEGT. CDR3 region: CASSSPLGGATEAFF. The DNA of the CDR3 is TGTGCCAGCAGTTCTCCCTTGGGAGGGGCGACTGAAGCTTTCTTT.

This chain uses TRBV5-1 with TRBJ1-4, with TRBD1 matching 9 bases. Per the germline V gene, CDR1 is SGHRS and CDR2 is YFSETQ. The CDR3 extends over 15 amino acids. V dropped 0 bases and J dropped 5; count of bases not matched to a gene: 2. This CDR3 is CASSLGTGVNEKLFF. The CDR3 DNA reads TGCGCCAGCAGCTTGGGGACAGGGGTAAATGAAAAACTGTTTTTT.

V usage is TRBV27 and J usage is TRBJ1-6; TRBD1 aligns across 9 bases. V lost 5 bases to trimming and J lost 7 bases; unmatched junction nucleotides: 12. The V gene's germline CDR1 is MNHEY and CDR2 SMNVEV (reference sequence). CDR3 length equals 17 residues. The CDR3 DNA follows: TGTGCCAGCAGTCTAAGCCGGGACAGGGTCTTGAATTCACCCCTCCACTTT. It encodes CASSLSRDRVLNSPLHF.

As DNA, the CDR3 is TGCGCCAGCAGCTTAACGACAGGGGGCAGGAATTCACCCCTCCACTTT. Translating gives CASSLTTGGRNSPLHF. V gene TRBV5-1 combines with J gene TRBJ1-6; 10 nucleotides align to TRBD1. This CDR3 contains 16 residues. The germline V gene encodes CDR1 SGHRS and CDR2 YFSETQ. J gave up 7 bases and V 2 bases, and 6 bases lay outside the gene matches.

This CDR3 reads CASSPKTESNEQFF. DNA of the CDR3: TGTGCCAGCTCACCCAAGACAGAGAGCAATGAGCAGTTCTTC. This chain connects TRBV18 to TRBJ2-1; D possibly corresponds to TRBD1 (5 bases). This CDR3 spans 14 amino acids. The V gene's germline CDR1 is KGHSH and CDR2 LQKENI. V was pared by 3 bases and J by 6 bases, with 12 bases between.

V gene TRBV5-1 combines with J gene TRBJ2-5, with D possibly TRBD1 on 6 matching bases. The end of the DNA aligns better with TRBJ2-7, so the J call may be wrong. Germline V gene lookup returns CDR1 SGHRS and CDR2 YFSETQ. CDR3 length equals 16 residues. The DNA for the CDR3 is TGCGCCAGCAGCTTGGCCGTGGACAGCCATTCCTACGAGCAGTACTTC. It codes for CASSLAVDSHSYEQYF.

V and J are TRBV4-1 and TRBJ1-4; D ambiguous. There are 16 residues in the CDR3. Trimming cost V 3 bases and J 3 bases, with 14 bases left between them. Germline V lookup: CDR1 MGHRA, CDR2 YSYEKL. The CDR3 sequence: CASSHRPPAANEKLFF. CDR3 nucleotides: TGCGCCAGCAGCCACAGGCCGCCGGCAGCTAATGAAAAACTGTTTTTT.

The gene calls are TRBV19 and TRBJ1-4; 10 bases line up with TRBD1. CDR3 size: 16 residues. Germline trimming cut 5 bases from V and 8 bases from J; bases unmatched to any gene: 11. From germline, CDR1 is LNHDA and CDR2 SQIVND (reference sequence). The chain's CDR3 is CASSARQGAGGEKLFF. CDR3 in DNA: TGTGCCAGTAGTGCCCGACAGGGGGCGGGAGGAGAAAAACTGTTTTTT.